Presented here are 18 T cell receptor beta chains from one specimen sequenced in a study of shared clonotypes between healthy human individuals. Selected positively for CCR7 and CD45RO-negative, naive CD8 cells excluded terminally differentiated effector memory CD45RA+ cells. Assay: immunoSEQ multiplex PCR; the TCRdb copy retains only in-frame clones and omits some. This table holds over 800,000 clones, 85% to 95% found once. What was sequenced was naive CD8+ T cells sorted from blood. The receptors were gathered from a man younger than 40 in good health.

CDR3: CASSEYGRVYEQYF. In DNA, the CDR3 is TGTGCCAGCAGTGAGTACGGGAGGGTCTACGAGCAGTACTTC. V gene TRBV6-1 combines with J gene TRBJ2-7, with 8 bases matching TRBD2. The CDR3 sequence is 14 residues long. V shed 3 bases, J shed 3 bases, and the junction held 4 bases outside the gene matches. Germline values: CDR1 MNHNS, CDR2 SASEGT.

This clone was seen only once. The V call is TRBV4-1, the J call TRBJ2-3; no clear D gene. V was pared by 4 bases and J by 5 bases, with 4 bases between. Germline values: CDR1 MGHRA, CDR2 YSYEKL. The CDR3 extends over 11 amino acids. As DNA, the CDR3 is TGCGCCAGCAGCCTTCTAGATACGCAGTATTTT. This sequence encodes CASSLLDTQYF.

The rearrangement uses TRBV28 and TRBJ2-2; 9 bases are shared with TRBD2. V lost 1 base, J lost 6 bases, and 3 bases stayed unmatched. Germline lookup yields CDR1 MDHEN and CDR2 SYDVKM. The CDR3 is 15 residues long. CDR3 coding DNA: TGTGCCAGCAGTTTATTCGGCGGGAGGGCCGGGGAGCTGTTTTTT. It yields the protein CASSLFGGRAGELFF. Full variable domain (rest looked up from reference TRBV28 and TRBJ2-2): DVKVTQSSRYLVKRTGEKVFLECVQDMDHENMFWYRQDPGLGLRLIYFSYDVKMKEKGDIPEGYSVSREKKERFSLILESASTNQTSMYLCASSLFGGRAGELFFGEGSRLTVL.

In this sample, this clone turned up once. V and J are TRBV27 and TRBJ2-3; TRBD2 agrees at 12 bases. CDR3 length equals 18 residues. The V gene's germline CDR1 is MNHEY and CDR2 SMNVEV (reference sequence). The J segment lost 1 base and the V segment lost 2 bases, leaving 7 bases of the junction unmatched. The CDR3, as DNA: TGTGCCAGCAGTTTAACCCGACTAGCGGGAGACCGCACAGATACGCAGTATTTT. Residues: CASSLTRLAGDRTDTQYF.

The chain links TRBV2 to TRBJ2-5; maybe TRBD1 (5 bases). This CDR3 has 16 amino acids. Germline values: CDR1 SNHLY, CDR2 FYNNEI. V lost 4 bases to trimming and J lost 0 bases, with 15 bases between them. This CDR3 is CASSGIERGDQETQYF. In DNA form, the CDR3 reads TGTGCCAGCAGTGGGATTGAAAGGGGCGACCAAGAGACCCAGTACTTC.

The rearrangement joins TRBV11-2 to TRBJ1-4; D gene unclear. The length of the CDR3 is 17 residues. In germline, CDR1 is SGHAT, CDR2 FQNNGV. Trimming took 1 base from V and 7 from J, leaving 19 bases between them. CDR3 region: CASSLGPNRLVAEKLFF. The CDR3 DNA reads as TGTGCCAGCAGCTTAGGTCCCAACCGGTTGGTAGCTGAAAAACTGTTTTTT.

The chain employs TRBV19 and TRBJ2-3; 9 bases line up with TRBD2. J was trimmed by 6 bases and V by 3 bases; bases with no gene match: 16. CDR1 and CDR2 (germline): LNHDA, SQIVND (reference sequence). The CDR3 sequence is 18 residues long. CDR3 coding DNA: TGTGCCAGTAGTATCCCCTCGCCTATAGCGGGAGTTTGGGATACGCAGTATTTT. Translation gives CASSIPSPIAGVWDTQYF.

The rearrangement links TRBV27 to TRBJ2-7; a possible D gene is TRBD1 (5 bases). Per the germline V gene, CDR1 is MNHEY and CDR2 is SMNVEV (reference sequence). The CDR3 extends over 16 amino acids. With 2 bases removed from V and 2 bases from J, the gap between germline ends came to 16 bases. The CDR3 DNA reads as TGTGCCAGCAGTTTAAGGGGTGGCAGGGCAGCCTACGAGCAGTACTTC. Translating gives CASSLRGGRAAYEQYF.

J is TRBJ2-7 and V is TRBV28; perhaps TRBD1 as D (6 bases). V lost 4 bases and J lost 0, with 16 bases in between. The V gene's germline CDR1 is MDHEN and CDR2 SYDVKM. CDR3 length: 16 amino acids. In DNA form, the CDR3 reads TGTGCCAGCAGTTCCCTAGACAGGATATTCTCCTACGAGCAGTACTTC. Protein sequence: CASSSLDRIFSYEQYF.

The J gene is TRBJ2-5, the V gene TRBV29-1, with D hard to call. V lost 4 bases to trimming and J lost 5 bases, with 11 bases between them. Germline V CDR1 and CDR2: SQVTM, ANQGSEA. This CDR3 has 12 amino acids. The CDR3 nucleotides are TGCAGCGTTGGAAGGCCGCGCGAGACCCAGTACTTC. Translating gives CSVGRPRETQYF.

The chain employs TRBV20-1 and TRBJ2-2; D not resolved. The CDR3 has 11 amino acids. Trimming shortened V by 5 bases and J by 5 bases, and 6 bases separated the two germline ends. The germline V gene encodes CDR1 DFQATT and CDR2 SNEGSKA (reference sequence). The CDR3 reads CSAESTGELFF. CDR3 bases: TGCAGTGCTGAGTCGACCGGGGAGCTGTTTTTT.

V and J are TRBV7-9 and TRBJ2-7; perhaps TRBD2 as D (6 bases). Per the germline V gene, CDR1 is SEHNR and CDR2 is FQNEAQ (reference sequence). V dropped 5 bases and J dropped 3 bases, with 20 bases sitting between them. This CDR3 is built from 16 residues. Here the CDR3 reads CASSPQPLARLYEQYF. The CDR3, as DNA: TGTGCCAGCAGCCCCCAGCCCCTAGCGAGACTCTACGAGCAGTACTTC. The full variable domain, in which reference TRBV7-9 and TRBJ2-7 provide the parts outside the CDR3, is DTGVSQNPRHKITKRGQNVTFRCDPISEHNRLYWYRQTLGQGPEFLTYFQNEAQLEKSRLLSDRFSAERPKGSFSTLEIQRTEQGDSAMYLCASSPQPLARLYEQYFGPGTRLTVT.

This chain links TRBV11-2 with TRBJ2-3; 7 nucleotides match TRBD2. The CDR3 is 17 residues long. CDR1 and CDR2 (germline): SGHAT, FQNNGV. The trim removed 3 bases at V and 5 bases at J, leaving 14 bases unmatched. The CDR3, as DNA: TGTGCCAGCAGCTTGAACGGGAGGACCCAAGGCATAGATACGCAGTATTTT. Translating gives CASSLNGRTQGIDTQYF.

The chain is built from TRBV29-1 and TRBJ2-1; 7 nucleotides line up with TRBD2. The CDR3 is 15 amino acids. Germline V gene sequence: CDR1 SQVTM, CDR2 ANQGSEA. J lost 4 bases, V lost 5 bases, and 11 bases had no gene match. The CDR3 is CSVRGLAETYNEQFF. Written as DNA, the CDR3 is TGCAGCGTTCGGGGCCTAGCGGAAACTTACAATGAGCAGTTCTTC.

This rearrangement joins TRBV19 to TRBJ1-4; unclear D gene. Germline assignment: CDR1 LNHDA and CDR2 SQIVND (reference sequence). CDR3 length: 13 amino acids. V was trimmed by 7 bases and J by 4 bases, leaving 10 bases between them. The CDR3 is CASNKGNNEKLFF. In nucleotides, the CDR3 is TGTGCCAGTAATAAGGGAAATAATGAAAAACTGTTTTTT.

The rearrangement links TRBV9 to TRBJ2-7; perhaps TRBD2 as D (5 bases). Trimming stripped 7 bases from V and 1 base from J, with 15 bases between. The V gene's germline CDR1 is SGDLS and CDR2 YYNGEE. The CDR3 sequence is 14 residues long. This CDR3 reads CASAPSRGSYEQYF. The CDR3 DNA is TGTGCCAGCGCCCCCAGCCGAGGGTCCTACGAGCAGTACTTC.

This clone was detected only once. V gene TRBV10-3 combines with J gene TRBJ2-1; D remains unclear. The V end lost 6 bases, the J end lost 5 bases, and 17 bases lay between the germline ends. CDR3 length: 15 amino acids. CDR1 and CDR2 (germline): ENHRY, SYGVKD. The DNA of the CDR3 is TGTGCCATCAGAGAACCGGCGCAGGTGAACAATGAGCAGTTCTTC. This encodes CAIREPAQVNNEQFF.

The chain's CDR3 is CASSEAGEGADTQYF. The CDR3 nucleotides read TGTGCCAGCAGTGAAGCAGGGGAGGGCGCAGATACGCAGTATTTT. The V call is TRBV2, the J call TRBJ2-3; 7 bases map to TRBD2. After removal of 0 bases from V and 4 bases from J, the junction contained 4 bases not matched to a gene. The CDR3 length is 15 residues. Germline V CDR1 and CDR2: SNHLY, FYNNEI. The full variable domain, with the rest looked up from reference TRBV2 and TRBJ2-3, is EPEVTQTPSHQVTQMGQEVILRCVPISNHLYFYWYRQILGQKVEFLVSFYNNEISEKSEIFDDQFSVERPDGSNFTLKIRSTKLEDSAMYFCASSEAGEGADTQYFGPGTRLTVL.